The T cell receptor (beta chain) described here comes from a study of shared clonotypes between healthy human individuals (dated by TCRdb to 2020 to 2022). Context from the whole study: Two women and a few men aged 18 to 49 years were included in the cohort. Different laboratories and diverse techniques were used to prepare libraries and sequence TCR repertoires, to increase sequencing depth and limit assay-specific biases. Between about 0.94 and 10 billion PBMCs per donor were obtained by leukapheresis. For each donor, CD4 naive and CD4 memory were each given three plates, CD8 naive was given two plates, and CD8 memory was given one plate. To estimate repertoire size and how much clonotypes are shared between individuals, the study performed deep sequencing of blood TCR repertoires from a few healthy adults.

A note on this clone: Which antigen it targets is not known. It has no much larger one-base neighbor in the sample; base qualities were not kept.

The donors were healthy, HIV-negative adults with no recently reported acute infections or vaccinations. Every donor was a Caucasian adult living in Nashville, Tennessee, USA. CD4+ T cells were enriched by magnetic negative selection, after which naive cells were positively selected on CD45RA and the negative fraction was taken as the memory subset. Blood was obtained by leukapheresis, after which PBMCs were separated by Ficoll-Histopaque density gradient centrifugation and cryopreserved in liquid nitrogen vapor phase. Analytical flow cytometry was used to check the purity and quantity of each magnetically sorted T cell population. Genomic DNA was isolated from each sorted fraction and quantified by UV absorbance on a Nanodrop 2000c. The CDR1 and CDR2 encoded by the germline V gene are SGDLS and YYNGEE. Trimming leaves V shorter by 4 bases and J shorter by 7 bases, with the junction holding 4 bases beyond the gene matches. Including the terminal cysteine and phenylalanine, the CDR3 comprises 13 residues. Just CDR3 DNA is preserved here, 39 bases in frame from base 1.

Using the deep immunoSEQ assay, TCR CDR3 regions were amplified from genomic DNA by multiplex PCR. Genomic DNA extracted from each cell subset was distributed evenly over all wells of several immunoSEQ 96-well plates, and each plate served as one replicate. Each replicate PCR for sorted subsets received roughly 200 ng genomic DNA, equal to about 30,000 T cell genomes. The purified libraries were quantified using a Qubit 3.0 fluorometer, sized with a Bioanalyzer 2100, and then quantified again using the KAPA Library Quantification kit. A separate single-read 150-cycle Illumina NextSeq 550 flow cell was used to sequence each immunoSEQ 96-well plate. In the authors' own workflow: Because the immunoSEQ output included only junctional sequences and no quality scores, the filtering could not be the same as the filtering used for full-length reads. To assign V/J genes and CDR3, sequences were annotated using PyIR, a Python wrapper for IgBLAST v1.9, with IMGT germline references. Reads were removed for weak V/J assignments (E-value above 1e-6), missing CDR3, stop codons, out-of-frame junctions, or ambiguous translated residues. V3J clonotypes were defined as sequences sharing an identical inferred V gene, J gene, and CDR3 amino acid sequence. The percentage overlap between two repertoires was calculated by dividing the number of shared unique clonotypes by the size of the smaller repertoire. RTK rarefaction, the Chao1 estimator, and Recon v2.1 estimates of unobserved clonotypes were used to assess repertoire richness. For all TCRbeta clonotypes obtained by the gDNA method from several donors, generation probabilities were computed with OLGA. TCRdb took this table from immuneACCESS and kept in-frame rearrangements with V and J called. Such tables lack part of the clones; where checked against another copy, unresolved V genes explain under half of the gap, and the rest is unexplained. Clonal size and the V and J genes are those of that table, whereas D and trimming came from the DNA. This sample holds about 1.5 million clones; around 98% were observed only once. The ten most abundant clones make up 0.4% to 0.45% of the sample.

Paper-wide results and their limitations: The genetic and exposure-history diversity represented was limited by the small number of donors. Even with the large sequencing depth, rarefaction of the sorted-subset datasets indicated that sequencing was incomplete. Larger estimated clonotype richness was generally found for naive subsets than for memory subsets. Clonotypes shared by all four sorted-subset donors showed higher generation probabilities than non-shared clonotypes. Pairwise subsampling indicated that sequencing depth was expected to affect the degree of clonotype sharing among donors. Sharing across a handful of donors was observed for about 5% of naive CD4, over 3% of naive CD8, roughly 2.4% of memory CD4, and over 0.3% of memory CD8 clonotypes. Sampling was limited to blood, and TCR repertoires in tissue likely differ from TCR repertoires in blood.

The sequenced sample consisted of naive CD4+ T cells sorted from blood. Taken with the paper, the label for cell subset or site translates to: CD45RA+ positively selected. This chain joins TRBV9 to TRBJ1-5; 8 junctional bases match TRBD1. This clonotype was obtained from a young man in good health. The CDR3 sequence is CASSSRGHQPQHF. The nucleotide sequence reads as follows: TGTGCCAGCAGCAGCAGGGGGCACCAGCCCCAGCATTTT.